This entry concerns a single T cell receptor beta chain. Its antigen is still unknown. The record originates from a study of OX40 agonist ivuxolimab in advanced cancers. General study findings and limits: Expanded clones belonging to CD8+ T cells outnumbered, on average, those of CD4+.

The repertoire was sequenced with immunoSEQ multiplex PCR; TCRdb's copy has only in-frame clones and lacks some. Here the sample spans 70,000 to 95,000 clones, approximately 88% being singletons. This receptor was obtained from an adult with an advanced solid tumor such as melanoma, head and neck, liver or kidney cancer. The sequencing used CD4+ or CD8+ T cells sorted from blood, collected in a trial of the OX40 agonist ivuxolimab.

The CDR3 region is CASRVTGVGEQFF. The CDR3 DNA follows: TGTGCCAGCAGGGTAACAGGGGTTGGTGAGCAGTTCTTC. The rearrangement links TRBV2 to TRBJ2-1; TRBD1 agrees at 7 bases. V trimming: 6 bases; J trimming: 9 bases; junction bases outside the gene matches: 8. Germline CDR1 is SNHLY and CDR2 is FYNNEI. The CDR3 covers 13 residues.